The 8 T cell receptor beta chains presented below share a single source sample, sequenced in a study of T cells after yellow fever vaccination. One entry per CDR3 protein, called by TCRdb with MiXCR from the 5' RACE reads. Here the sample spans tens of thousands of distinct CDR3 sequences, more than 5.5% being singletons. Material: CD8+ T cells sorted from PBMCs, obtained roughly 5 days after the first yellow fever vaccination. These receptor sequences come from a young man who received the YFV17D yellow fever vaccine.

The gene calls are TRBV6-1 and TRBJ1-5; tentatively, D is TRBD1 (5 bases). CDR1 and CDR2 (germline): MNHNS, SASEGT. V was trimmed by 8 bases and J by 4 bases, leaving 15 bases between them. CDR3 length equals 14 residues. The CDR3 DNA is TGTGCCAGCTCTTTGGGGGGGTTTAATCAGCCCCAGCATTTT. Translating it yields CASSLGGFNQPQHF.

This clonotype was detected ten times or more. The chain recombines TRBV27 with TRBJ1-1; D unclear. With 2 bases removed from V and 2 bases from J, the gap between germline ends came to 18 bases. The germline V gene encodes CDR1 MNHEY and CDR2 SMNVEV (reference sequence). There are 17 residues in the CDR3. As DNA, the CDR3 is TGTGCCAGCAGTTTAACATGGGTGGTCGGCTTTAACACTGAAGCTTTCTTT. Protein: CASSLTWVVGFNTEAFF.

The rearrangement joins TRBV20-1 to TRBJ2-5; 8 bases map to TRBD2. Trimming took 6 bases from V and 4 from J; bases not matched to a gene: 4. Germline V gene lookup returns CDR1 DFQATT and CDR2 SNEGSKA (reference sequence). The CDR3 consists of 12 residues. The CDR3 region has the DNA TGCAGTGCCCGCGGGGGGTCAGAGACCCAGTACTTC. It encodes CSARGGSETQYF.

A few counts support this clonotype. The chain uses TRBV7-2 and TRBJ2-5; D uncertain. The CDR3 totals 12 residues. The germline V and J ends were trimmed by 2 bases and 5 bases, with 6 bases remaining between them. CDR1 and CDR2 (germline): SGHTA, FQGNSA. In nucleotides, the CDR3 is TGTGCCAGCAGCTTAACGAGTGAGACCCAGTACTTC. Encoded protein: CASSLTSETQYF.

V usage is TRBV12-3 or TRBV12-4 and J usage is TRBJ1-2; TRBD1 aligns across 10 bases. The CDR3 is 13 residues long. V dropped 10 bases and J dropped 7; count of bases not matched to a gene: 9. The DNA of the CDR3 is TGTGCCATCTCGCCGGACAGGGGGGGTGGCTACACCTTC. This encodes CAISPDRGGGYTF.

The genes are TRBV4-2 and TRBJ1-5, with a tentative D call TRBD1 (5 bases). Between the trimmed V and J ends, which lost 0 bases and 6 bases, there was a span of 15 bases. Germline V lookup: CDR1 LGHNA, CDR2 YNFKEQ. This CDR3 region has 16 residues. The chain's CDR3 is CASSQDIGDGGQPQHF. The CDR3 nucleotides are TGTGCCAGCAGCCAAGATATAGGGGATGGAGGTCAGCCCCAGCATTTT.

This clonotype was detected ten times or more. V usage is TRBV4-1 and J usage is TRBJ2-7; 7 nucleotides align to TRBD1. V lost 3 bases, J lost 4 bases, and 9 bases stayed unmatched. Germline CDR1 reads MGHRA; CDR2 reads YSYEKL. The CDR3 is made up of 15 amino acids. The CDR3, as DNA: TGCGCCAGCAGCCAGGATGGGACAGAAAGTTACGAGCAGTACTTC. This encodes CASSQDGTESYEQYF.

This clonotype was detected only a few times. V usage is TRBV11-2 and J usage is TRBJ2-5; weak D call: TRBD2 (5 bases). The germline V gene encodes CDR1 SGHAT and CDR2 FQNNGV. V gave up 0 bases and J gave up 5 bases, with 16 bases separating them. The CDR3 has 16 residues. The CDR3 sequence is CASSLEGGLQWETQYF. The CDR3 region has the DNA TGTGCCAGCAGCTTAGAAGGTGGACTTCAGTGGGAGACCCAGTACTTC.